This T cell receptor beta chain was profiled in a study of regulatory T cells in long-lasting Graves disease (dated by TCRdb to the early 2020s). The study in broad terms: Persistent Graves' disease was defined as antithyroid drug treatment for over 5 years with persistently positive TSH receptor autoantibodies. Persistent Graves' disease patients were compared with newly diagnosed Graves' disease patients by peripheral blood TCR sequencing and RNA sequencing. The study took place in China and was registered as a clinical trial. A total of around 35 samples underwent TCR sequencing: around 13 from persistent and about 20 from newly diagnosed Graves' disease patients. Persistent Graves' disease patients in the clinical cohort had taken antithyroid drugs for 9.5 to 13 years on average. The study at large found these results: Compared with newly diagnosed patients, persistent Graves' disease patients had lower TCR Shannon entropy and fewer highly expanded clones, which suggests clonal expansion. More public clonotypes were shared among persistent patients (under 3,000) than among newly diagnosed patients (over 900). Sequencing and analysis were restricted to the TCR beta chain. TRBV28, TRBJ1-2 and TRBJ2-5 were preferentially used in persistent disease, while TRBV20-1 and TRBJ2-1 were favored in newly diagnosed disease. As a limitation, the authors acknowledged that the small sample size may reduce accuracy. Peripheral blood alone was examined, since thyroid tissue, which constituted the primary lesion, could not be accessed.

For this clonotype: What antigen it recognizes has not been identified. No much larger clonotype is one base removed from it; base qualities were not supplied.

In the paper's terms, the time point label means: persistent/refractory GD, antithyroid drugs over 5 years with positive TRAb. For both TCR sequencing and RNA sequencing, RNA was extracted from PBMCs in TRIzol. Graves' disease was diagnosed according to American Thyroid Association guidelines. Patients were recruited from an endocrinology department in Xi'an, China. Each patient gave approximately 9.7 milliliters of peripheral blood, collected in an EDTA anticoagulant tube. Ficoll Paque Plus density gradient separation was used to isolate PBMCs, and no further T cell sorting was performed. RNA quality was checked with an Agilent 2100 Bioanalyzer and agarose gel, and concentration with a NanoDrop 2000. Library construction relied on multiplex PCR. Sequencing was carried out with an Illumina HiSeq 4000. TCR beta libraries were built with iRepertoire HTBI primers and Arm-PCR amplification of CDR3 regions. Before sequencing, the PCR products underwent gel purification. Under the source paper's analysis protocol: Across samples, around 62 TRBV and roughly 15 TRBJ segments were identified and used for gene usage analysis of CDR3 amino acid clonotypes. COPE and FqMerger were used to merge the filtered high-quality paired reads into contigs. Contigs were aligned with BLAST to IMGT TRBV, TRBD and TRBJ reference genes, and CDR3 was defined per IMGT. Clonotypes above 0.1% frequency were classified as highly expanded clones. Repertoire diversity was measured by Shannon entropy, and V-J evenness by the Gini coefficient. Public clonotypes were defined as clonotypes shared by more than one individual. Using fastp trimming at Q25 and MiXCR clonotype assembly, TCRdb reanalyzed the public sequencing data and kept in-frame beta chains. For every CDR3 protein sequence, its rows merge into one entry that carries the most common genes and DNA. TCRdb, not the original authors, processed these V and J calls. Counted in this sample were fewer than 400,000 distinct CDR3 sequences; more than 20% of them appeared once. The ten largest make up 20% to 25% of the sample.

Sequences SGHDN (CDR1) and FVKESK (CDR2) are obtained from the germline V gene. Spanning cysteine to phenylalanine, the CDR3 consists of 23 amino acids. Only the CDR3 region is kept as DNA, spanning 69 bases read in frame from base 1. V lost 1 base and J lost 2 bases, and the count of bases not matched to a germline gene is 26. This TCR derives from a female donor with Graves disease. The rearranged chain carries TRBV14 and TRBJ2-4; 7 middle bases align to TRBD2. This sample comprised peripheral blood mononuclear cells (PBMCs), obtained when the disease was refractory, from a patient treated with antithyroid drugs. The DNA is TGTGCCAGCAGCCAAGTGGTCTGGTGGCTAGCGGCCATTCTTAGGCGATCCAAAAACATTCAGTACTTC. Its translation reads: CASSQVVWWLAAILRRSKNIQYF.